This TCR beta chain was sequenced for a study of T cell changes during pregnancy in multiple sclerosis. V lost 0 bases and J lost 6, with 6 bases in between. The CDR3 extends over 13 amino acids. Germline V gives CDR1 MNHEY, CDR2 SMNVEV (reference sequence). Method: immunoSEQ multiplex PCR; TCRdb's copy keeps in-frame clones and lacks some. The table has under 55,000 clones, about nine tenths seen once. The clonotype originates from a female donor with multiple sclerosis, enrolled in a pregnancy study. The sequencing input was PBMCs (not recorded whether the cells were cultured). The V and J genes are TRBV27 and TRBJ1-5; no definite D call. The CDR3: CASSLSISQPQHF. DNA of the CDR3: TGTGCCAGCAGTTTATCGATCAGTCAGCCCCAGCATTTT.